This is a list of T cell receptor beta chains from one sample in a study of beta chain features in type 1 diabetes. Data came from immunoSEQ multiplex PCR; TCRdb stores just in-frame clones and leaves some out. The table has approximately 52,000 clones, 63% seen once. The specimen was stem cell memory CD4+ T cells from blood. The receptors here all came from a woman in her 30s with type 1 diabetes. Both conserved end residues are part of each CDR3. The D gene is left open where the match is weak. The size field is filled for only some rows; it gives once, few, many or a size class.

TRBD2 TRBJ2-1 15 . TRBV30 TGTGCCTGGAGCGCCGGGACTAGCTCATTCAATGAGCAGTTCTTC CAWSAGTSSFNEQFF
. TRBJ1-2 13 few TRBV5-1 TGCGCCAGCAGCTTGGCGGGGGATGGTGGCTACACCTTC CASSLAGDGGYTF
TRBD1 TRBJ1-5 13 . TRBV28 TGTGCCAGCAGAATTACAGGGGTTCAGCCCCAGCATTTT CASRITGVQPQHF
TRBD1 TRBJ2-3 14 . TRBV28 TGTGCCAGCCAAAGACAGGGGGTTACAGATACGCAGTATTTT CASQRQGVTDTQYF
TRBD1 TRBJ2-3 15 . TRBV2 TGTGCCAGCAGGGGGACAGGGGTCAACACAGATACGCAGTATTTT CASRGTGVNTDTQYF
TRBD1 TRBJ2-7 14 . TRBV6-5 TGTGCCAGCAGACGCGGACAGGGGCTATACGAGCAGTACTTC CASRRGQGLYEQYF
TRBD2 TRBJ2-7 15 . TRBV5-1 TGCGCCAGCAGCTTCCTAGCGGGCCTACCCTACGAGCAGTACTTC CASSFLAGLPYEQYF
. TRBJ1-2 18 . TRBV15 TGTGCCACCAGCAGAGACCCCAGGGGAGCGGGGACCGTCTATGGCTACACCTTC CATSRDPRGAGTVYGYTF
. TRBJ1-5 13 . TRBV6-1 TGTGCCAGCAAAATCTATAGCAATCAGCCCCAGCATTTT CASKIYSNQPQHF
TRBD1 TRBJ2-3 13 . TRBV30 TGTGCCTGGGGGACAGGGGGCACAGATACGCAGTATTTT CAWGTGGTDTQYF
TRBD2 TRBJ2-5 17 . TRBV5-1 TGCGCCAGCAGCCGAGGTTGGGGTAGCGGGACACAAGAGACCCAGTACTTC CASSRGWGSGTQETQYF
TRBD2 TRBJ2-5 13 . TRBV2 TGTGCCAGCAGTGAGCACGGGGGGGAGACCCAGTACTTC CASSEHGGETQYF
. TRBJ1-5 17 . TRBV7-9 TGTGCCAGCAGCTTAGGATCCGGGACAACTAGCAATCAGCCCCAGCATTTT CASSLGSGTTSNQPQHF
. TRBJ1-2 16 few TRBV5-1 TGCGCCAGCAGCTTGTTCAGGGAGGACGGAGCAGGCGGCTACACCTTC CASSLFREDGAGGYTF
. TRBJ2-5 14 . TRBV9 TGTGCCAGCAGCGCCGGGACACTACAAGAGACCCAGTACTTC CASSAGTLQETQYF
TRBD2 TRBJ2-1 17 . TRBV7-2 TGTGCCAGCAGCTGGGGATTAACTAGCGGGAGCGGGGATGAGCAGTTCTTC CASSWGLTSGSGDEQFF
TRBD2 TRBJ2-7 14 few TRBV5-1 TGCGCCAGCAGTGAATGGACTAGTTCCTACGAGCAGTACTTC CASSEWTSSYEQYF
. TRBJ1-1 13 once TRBV6-5 TGTGCCAGCCAGACAGTATTGAACACTGAAGCTTTCTTT CASQTVLNTEAFF
. TRBJ2-7 13 . TRBV2 TGTGCCAGCAGGCTGGACAGCTCCTACGAGCAGTACTTC CASRLDSSYEQYF
. TRBJ2-1 14 . TRBV18 TGTGCCAGCTCACCTAGGCCAGACTCCAATGAGCAGTTCTTC CASSPRPDSNEQFF
. TRBJ2-3 14 . TRBV18 TGTGCCAGCTCACTAGACAGGAGCACAGATACGCAGTATTTT CASSLDRSTDTQYF
. TRBJ2-3 13 . TRBV28 TGTGCCAGCAAAAGAGAGGATGTCGATACGCAGTATTTT CASKREDVDTQYF
TRBD1 TRBJ2-3 16 . TRBV19 TGTGCCAGTAGTATATCCGGGACAGGGGGAACAGATACGCAGTATTTT CASSISGTGGTDTQYF
TRBD1 TRBJ2-2 15 few TRBV29-1 TGCAGCGTTGTTGGGACAGGGGGTAGCACCGGGGAGCTGTTTTTT CSVVGTGGSTGELFF
TRBD1 TRBJ2-7 15 few TRBV7-3 TGTGCCAGCAGCCCCGGTGGGACAGGGGGAGCCGAGCAGTACTTC CASSPGGTGGAEQYF
TRBD2 TRBJ2-1 17 . TRBV11-2 TGTGCCAGCAGCCCCGTGGGACTAGCGGACATTCGGGGTGAGCAGTTCTTC CASSPVGLADIRGEQFF
TRBD1 TRBJ2-3 14 . TRBV30 TGTGCCTGGGGAGACAGGGCTAGCACAGATACGCAGTATTTT CAWGDRASTDTQYF
. TRBJ2-7 15 . TRBV5-1 TGCGCCAGCAGCTTGGACGTGACAGGACGCTACGAGCAGTACTTC CASSLDVTGRYEQYF
TRBD2 TRBJ2-3 14 . TRBV7-3 TGTGCCAGCAGCAAAGCGGCGGGAGGGGATACGCAGTATTTT CASSKAAGGDTQYF
. TRBJ2-3 15 . TRBV2 TGTGCCAGCAGTGTCTGGTTAGCCAACACAGATACGCAGTATTTT CASSVWLANTDTQYF
TRBD2 TRBJ2-5 13 . TRBV6-6 TGTGCCAGCACCAAGGGAGGGGAAGAGACCCAGTACTTC CASTKGGEETQYF
TRBD2 TRBJ2-1 16 . TRBV27 TGTGCCAGCAGTCCTCGGACTAGCGGGAGTACCCATGAGCAGTTCTTC CASSPRTSGSTHEQFF
. TRBJ2-1 14 few TRBV6-1 TGTGCCAGCAGTGAACAGCGGAAAAAGAATGAGCAGTTCTTC CASSEQRKKNEQFF
. TRBJ2-2 15 . TRBV7-3 TGTGCCAGCAGCCTCGGGAGTGAATTGACCGGGGAGCTGTTTTTT CASSLGSELTGELFF
. TRBJ2-7 12 . TRBV29-1 TGCAGCGTTGGTTCGGCAGGGCACGAGCAGTACTTC CSVGSAGHEQYF
. TRBJ1-1 16 . TRBV25-1 TGTGCCAGCAGTGAGGGATCTACGACAGGAATATGTGAAGCTTTCTTT CASSEGSTTGICEAFF
TRBD2 TRBJ2-2 17 . TRBV29-1 TGCAGCGTTACGAGGGGGGCGGGAGGGCCGTACACCGGGGAGCTGTTTTTT CSVTRGAGGPYTGELFF
TRBD2 TRBJ2-2 17 . TRBV29-1 TGCAGCGTTTTTGGGGGTGCTAGCGGGATTAACACCGGGGAGCTGTTTTTT CSVFGGASGINTGELFF
. TRBJ2-2 16 . TRBV5-1 TGCGCCAGCAGCGGATCTGGGGACTCGAACACCGGGGAGCTGTTTTTT CASSGSGDSNTGELFF
TRBD2 TRBJ2-3 15 . TRBV19 TGTGCCAGTAGAACTAGCGGCCTGAGCACAGATACGCAGTATTTT CASRTSGLSTDTQYF
. TRBJ1-1 17 . TRBV7-9 TGTGCCAGCAGCCTACCCCCCAGGGAGGCCATGAACACTGAAGCTTTCTTT CASSLPPREAMNTEAFF
. TRBJ1-4 15 once TRBV28 TGTGCCAGCAGTCCGCAGGCAGGGCAGGGGGAAAAACTGTTTTTT CASSPQAGQGEKLFF
. TRBJ1-2 14 . TRBV14 TGTGCCAGCAGCCAACACCAGGGGTCCTATGTCTACACCTTC CASSQHQGSYVYTF
. TRBJ2-6 14 . TRBV7-9 TGTGCCAGCACCCTTTCCCAGGGCAGCAACGTCCTGACTTTC CASTLSQGSNVLTF
. TRBJ2-1 15 few TRBV18 TGTGCCAGCTCACCACGGCGGGGAAGCCACAATGAGCAGTTCTTC CASSPRRGSHNEQFF
. TRBJ1-4 12 few TRBV7-9 TGTGCCAGCAGCGAGGCTGGAGAAAAACTGTTTTTT CASSEAGEKLFF